The clone carrying this TCR beta chain has at least ten counts. Its antigen is as yet unknown. Germline V gives CDR1 KGHSH, CDR2 LQKENI. The V end lost 4 bases, the J end lost 5 bases, and 18 bases lay between the germline ends. The CDR3 covers 15 residues. TCRdb independently ran MiXCR on the PCR reads; one entry per CDR3 protein. The table lists 13,000 or so distinct CDR3 sequences, more than 15% of them singletons. The data belong to a study of molecular identifiers for immune sequencing clone quantification. Study results and caveats: Clones exceeding 20 RNA copies carried over 97% of effector molecules but under 1% of naive-cell molecules.

Sequencing was performed on naive CD8+ T cells from blood, with Jurkat cell RNA spiked in. Subset specified: FACS-sorted CD8+CD4-CCR7+CD45RA+ naive T cells. The chain is built from TRBV18 and TRBJ2-7; a possible D gene is TRBD1 (6 bases). This clonotype originated in a human donor in good health. Some libraries in this study had Jurkat cell RNA spiked in. CDR3 bases: TGTGCCAGCTCACTCGTGGCAGGGGTTCCGAACGAGCAGTACTTC. Amino acids: CASSLVAGVPNEQYF.